The 21 T cell receptor beta chains in this list originate from one sample, sequenced in a study of regulatory T cells in long-lasting Graves disease. Described time point: newly diagnosed GD, antithyroid drugs for less than 3 months. Extracted PBMC RNA gave rise to the TCR library. HTBI primers from iRepertoire and Arm-PCR of CDR3 regions yielded the TCR beta libraries. TCRdb used MiXCR to reprocess the multiplex PCR reads, holding one entry per CDR3 protein. The table shows some 490,000 distinct CDR3 sequences, with around 12% occurring only once. This sample also belongs to another study, concerning T cells in Graves' hyperthyroidism and ophthalmopathy.

Sequenced material: peripheral blood mononuclear cells (PBMCs), taken at new diagnosis, from a patient treated with antithyroid drugs. All receptors derive from a woman in her 30s with Graves disease.

This clonotype was recorded many times. The rearrangement links TRBV5-4 to TRBJ2-1, with D possibly being TRBD2 (6 bases). The germline V gene has CDR1 SGHNT and CDR2 YYREEE (reference sequence). The CDR3 covers 17 residues. The V and J ends lost 2 bases and 2 bases respectively, with 17 bases between them. The CDR3 nucleotides read TGTGCCAGCAGCTTCACCGGGCGGGGAAAGGCCTACAATGAGCAGTTCTTC. It specifies CASSFTGRGKAYNEQFF.

The V gene is TRBV7-9, the J gene TRBJ2-7; D possibly uses TRBD1 or TRBD2 (5 bases each). The CDR3 is 14 residues long. The germline V and J ends were trimmed by 5 bases and 6 bases, with 17 bases remaining between them. CDR1 and CDR2 from the germline V gene are SEHNR and FQNEAQ (reference sequence). The CDR3 reads CASSQTGGTPEQYF. For the CDR3, the DNA is TGTGCCAGCAGCCAAACAGGAGGCACCCCCGAGCAGTACTTC.

This clonotype appeared a few times. The V gene is TRBV7-3, the J gene TRBJ2-7, with D possibly matching TRBD2 (7 bases). The CDR3 is 13 residues long. From germline, CDR1 is SGHTA and CDR2 FQGTGA. Trimming cost V 5 bases and J 3 bases, with 11 bases left between them. The CDR3 spells CASSEGGGYEQYF. The CDR3 nucleotides read TGTGCCAGCAGCGAGGGGGGGGGCTACGAGCAGTACTTC.

This clonotype was observed a handful of times. The chain employs TRBV13 and TRBJ2-1; 11 positions match TRBD2. Germline CDR1 is PRHDT and CDR2 is FYEKMQ (reference sequence). The CDR3 spans 16 residues. With 4 bases clipped from V and 10 bases from J, the junction kept 12 bases outside the gene matches. The CDR3, as DNA: TGTGCCAGCAGCTCAGAGGCCCTAGCGGGAGGTAGGGAGCAGTTCTTC. Translation: CASSSEALAGGREQFF.

The chain links TRBV19 to TRBJ2-3; D tentatively reads TRBD1 or TRBD2 (5 bases each). V was shortened by 5 bases and J by 4 bases, with 13 bases between the two germline ends. The CDR3 runs 14 residues. Germline values: CDR1 LNHDA, CDR2 SQIVND (reference sequence). The CDR3 here is CASSEARGSDTQYF. In DNA form, the CDR3 reads TGTGCCAGTAGTGAGGCCCGGGGCTCAGATACGCAGTATTTT.

At least ten counts were recorded for this clonotype. This chain uses TRBV12-3 or TRBV12-4 with TRBJ1-2; 7 nucleotides match TRBD1. The CDR3 contains 15 residues. The V segment lost 6 bases and the J segment 0 bases; nucleotides outside the gene matches: 7. CDR3 coding DNA: TGTGCCAGCAGAGGGGGCTTTACAGCTAACTATGGCTACACCTTC. This sequence encodes CASRGGFTANYGYTF.

The chain carries TRBV5-1 and TRBJ1-1; tentative D call: TRBD1 (5 bases). Trimming took 1 base from V and 7 from J, leaving 14 bases between them. The CDR3 is 14 residues long. Germline V gene data show CDR1 as SGHRS and CDR2 as YFSETQ. In nucleotides, the CDR3 is TGCGCCAGCAGCTTGCAAGGGGCAGAGGATGAAGCTTTCTTT. Translation gives CASSLQGAEDEAFF.

In this sample, this clonotype turned up many times. The chain employs TRBV28 and TRBJ1-4; 7 bases agree with TRBD1. CDR3 length: 15 residues. V dropped 5 bases and J dropped 8; count of bases not matched to a gene: 11. The germline V gene encodes CDR1 MDHEN and CDR2 SYDVKM. As DNA, the CDR3 is TGTGCCAGCAGTAGTCCGGCCTCAGGGGGGGAAAAACTGTTTTTT. Translating it yields CASSSPASGGEKLFF.

V usage is TRBV12-3 or TRBV12-4 and J usage is TRBJ2-1; 8 nucleotides align to TRBD2. The CDR3 sequence is 15 residues long. Losses at the gene ends were 5 bases for V and 2 bases for J; bases not matched to a gene: 5. The DNA of the CDR3 is TGTGCCAGCAGTGAAGCGGGAGCCGCCTACAATGAGCAGTTCTTC. Translated, it gives CASSEAGAAYNEQFF.

V is TRBV7-9 and J is TRBJ2-5; D is unclear. The germline V gene encodes CDR1 SEHNR and CDR2 FQNEAQ (reference sequence). CDR3 length: 16 amino acids. The V end lost 0 bases, the J end lost 7 bases, and 18 bases lay between the germline ends. This CDR3 reads CASSLAGRGERGTQYF. The CDR3 region has the DNA TGTGCCAGCAGCTTAGCGGGTCGAGGAGAGCGAGGGACCCAGTACTTC.

The V and J genes are TRBV7-2 and TRBJ2-7, with a weak D call TRBD2 (8 bases). This CDR3 is built from 16 residues. Trimming shortened V by 5 bases and J by 0 bases, and 17 bases separated the two germline ends. Germline assignment: CDR1 SGHTA and CDR2 FQGNSA. The CDR3 nucleotides read TGTGCCAGCAGCCAAGCGGGGGACAGCCACTCCTACGAGCAGTACTTC. Encoded protein: CASSQAGDSHSYEQYF.

The chain is built from TRBV29-1 and TRBJ2-7, with TRBD2 matching over 8 bases. The CDR3 is 12 residues long. The V and J ends lost 4 bases and 2 bases, in that order; junction bases with no gene match: 1. Germline lookup yields CDR1 SQVTM and CDR2 ANQGSEA. The CDR3 DNA follows: TGCAGCGTTGTAGCGGGGACCTACGAGCAGTACTTC. This sequence encodes CSVVAGTYEQYF.

This clonotype has at least ten counts. As DNA, the CDR3 is TGTGCCAGCAGGCACAGGGTGAACACAGATACGCAGTATTTT. As protein: CASRHRVNTDTQYF. J is TRBJ2-3 and V is TRBV7-9; a weak D match, TRBD1 (6 bases). The germline V and J ends were trimmed by 6 bases and 2 bases, with 12 bases remaining between them. CDR3 length: 14 amino acids. Looked up from germline, CDR1 is SEHNR and CDR2 is FQNEAQ (reference sequence).

This clonotype was recorded many times. CDR3: CASSLFSGIGYGYTF. The CDR3 nucleotides are TGTGCCAGCAGTTTATTTTCCGGGATAGGGTATGGCTACACCTTC. This sequence joins TRBV27 and TRBJ1-2; D uncertain. V was shortened by 1 base and J by 5 bases, with 14 bases between the two germline ends. Germline CDR1 MNHEY, CDR2 SMNVEV (reference sequence). The CDR3 totals 15 residues.

This clonotype has a handful of counts. The chain is built from TRBV19 and TRBJ1-5, with 7 positions matching TRBD1. Germline CDR1 LNHDA, CDR2 SQIVND (reference sequence). The V and J ends lost 3 bases and 1 base, in that order; junction bases with no gene match: 9. This CDR3 has 17 amino acids. The DNA of the CDR3 is TGTGCCAGTAGTATTTTTGACAGGGCTAGGAGCAATCAGCCCCAGCATTTT. Amino acid sequence: CASSIFDRARSNQPQHF.

This clonotype was picked up a small number of times. CDR3 nucleotides: TGCGCCAGGGCGGGCGGCAGCACAGATACGCAGTATTTT. Residues: CARAGGSTDTQYF. The chain joins TRBV10-2 to TRBJ2-3, with D perhaps TRBD2 (5 bases). V lost 9 bases to trimming and J lost 0 bases, with 10 bases between them. CDR1 and CDR2 from the germline V gene are WSHSY and SAAADI. CDR3 length equals 13 residues.

The chain is built from TRBV18 and TRBJ2-2; 10 positions match TRBD2. V dropped 2 bases and J dropped 5; count of bases not matched to a gene: 5. Germline assignment: CDR1 KGHSH and CDR2 LQKENI. The CDR3 has 16 amino acids. As DNA, the CDR3 is TGTGCCAGCTCACCATTGGCTAGCGGGAGTACCGGGGAGCTGTTTTTT. Protein: CASSPLASGSTGELFF.

In this sample, this clonotype turned up many times. The chain joins TRBV7-3 to TRBJ1-1, with no clear D. The V gene's germline CDR1 is SGHTA and CDR2 FQGTGA. V dropped 5 bases and J dropped 11 bases, with 18 bases sitting between them. The CDR3 is 13 residues long. CDR3 DNA sequence: TGTGCCAGCAGCGTTTCGGTGTCAGGCCCGGCTTTCTTT. Protein product: CASSVSVSGPAFF.

Of note for this clonotype: This may come from a read error, since a much larger clone is one base off. The rearrangement joins TRBV11-2 to TRBJ2-7, with 8 positions matching TRBD1. The CDR3 has 14 residues. The junction had 7 bases not matched to a gene; V was cut back by 2 bases and J by 7 bases. Germline V gives CDR1 SGHAT, CDR2 FQNNGV. The CDR3 protein is CASSLSRGLGEQYF. DNA for the CDR3: TGTGCCAGCAGCTTATCCAGGGGGCTGGGGGAGCAGTACTTC.

This clonotype has at least ten counts. CDR3 amino acids: CASSPDSLGAFF. As DNA, the CDR3 is TGTGCCAGCAGTCCCGACAGTTTGGGGGCTTTCTTT. The rearrangement links TRBV28 to TRBJ1-1; D might be TRBD1 (5 bases). The CDR3 spans 12 residues. The V end was cut by 5 bases, the J end by 11 bases, with 15 bases between. Germline CDR1 reads MDHEN; CDR2 reads SYDVKM.

Written as DNA, the CDR3 is TGTGCCAGCAGCCAACACACGTCTGTGGTCCGCGAGCAGTACTTC. Its translation: CASSQHTSVVREQYF. This rearrangement joins TRBV3-1 to TRBJ2-7; no clear D gene. Germline V gene data show CDR1 as LGHDT and CDR2 as YNNKEL (reference sequence). There are 15 residues in the CDR3. V lost 2 bases, J lost 6 bases, and 17 bases lay in between.